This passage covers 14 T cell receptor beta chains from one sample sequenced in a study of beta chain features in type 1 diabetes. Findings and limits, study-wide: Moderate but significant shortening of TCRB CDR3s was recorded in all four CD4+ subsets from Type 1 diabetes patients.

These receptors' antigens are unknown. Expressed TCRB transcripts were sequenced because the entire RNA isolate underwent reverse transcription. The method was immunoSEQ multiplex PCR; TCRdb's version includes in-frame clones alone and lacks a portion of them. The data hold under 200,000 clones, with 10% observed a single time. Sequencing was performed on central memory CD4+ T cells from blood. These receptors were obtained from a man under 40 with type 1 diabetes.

The CDR3 here is CASSLRVWETQYF. The CDR3 coding sequence is TGTGCCAGCAGCCTGAGGGTTTGGGAGACCCAGTACTTC. This rearrangement joins TRBV14 to TRBJ2-5, with a weak D call TRBD2 (5 bases). The CDR3 sequence is 13 residues long. From germline, CDR1 is SGHDN and CDR2 FVKESK. V dropped 4 bases and J dropped 5 bases, with 11 bases sitting between them.

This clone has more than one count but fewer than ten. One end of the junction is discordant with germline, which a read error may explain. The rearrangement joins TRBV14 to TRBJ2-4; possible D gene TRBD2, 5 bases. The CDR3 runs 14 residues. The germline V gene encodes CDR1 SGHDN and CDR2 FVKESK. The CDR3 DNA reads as TGTGCCAGCAGCCAAGATCTAGCCACAAACATTCAGTACTTC. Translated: CASSQDLATNIQYF.

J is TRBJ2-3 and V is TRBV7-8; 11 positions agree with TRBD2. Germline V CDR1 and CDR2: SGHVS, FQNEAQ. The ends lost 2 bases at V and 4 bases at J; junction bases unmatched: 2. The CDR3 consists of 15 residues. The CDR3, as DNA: TGTGCCAGCAGCTTAAATAGCGGGAGGGCAGATACGCAGTATTTT. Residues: CASSLNSGRADTQYF.

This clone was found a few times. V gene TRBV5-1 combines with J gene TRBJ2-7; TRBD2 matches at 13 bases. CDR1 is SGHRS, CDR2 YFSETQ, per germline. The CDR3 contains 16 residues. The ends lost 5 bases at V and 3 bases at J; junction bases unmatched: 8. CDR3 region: CASSRTSGSEFYEQYF. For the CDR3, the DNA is TGCGCCAGCAGTCGGACTAGCGGGAGCGAGTTCTACGAGCAGTACTTC.

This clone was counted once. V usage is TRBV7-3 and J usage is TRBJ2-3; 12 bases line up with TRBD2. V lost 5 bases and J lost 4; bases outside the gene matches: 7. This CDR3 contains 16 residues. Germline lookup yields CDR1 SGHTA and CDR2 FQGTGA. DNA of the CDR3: TGTGCCAGCAGCCCCACGACTAGCGGGAGTGCAGATACGCAGTATTTT. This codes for CASSPTTSGSADTQYF.

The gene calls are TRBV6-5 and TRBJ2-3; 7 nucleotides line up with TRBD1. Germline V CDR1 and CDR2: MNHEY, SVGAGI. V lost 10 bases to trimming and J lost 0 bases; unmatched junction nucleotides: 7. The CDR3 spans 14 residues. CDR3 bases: TGTGCCACCAAACCGGGACAGAGCACAGATACGCAGTATTTT. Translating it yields CATKPGQSTDTQYF.

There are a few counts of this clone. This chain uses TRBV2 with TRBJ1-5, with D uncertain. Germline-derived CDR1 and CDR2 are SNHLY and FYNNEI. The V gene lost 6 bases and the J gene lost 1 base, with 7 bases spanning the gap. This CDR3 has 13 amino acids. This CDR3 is CASRRESNQPQHF. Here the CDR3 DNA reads TGTGCCAGCAGGAGAGAAAGCAATCAGCCCCAGCATTTT.

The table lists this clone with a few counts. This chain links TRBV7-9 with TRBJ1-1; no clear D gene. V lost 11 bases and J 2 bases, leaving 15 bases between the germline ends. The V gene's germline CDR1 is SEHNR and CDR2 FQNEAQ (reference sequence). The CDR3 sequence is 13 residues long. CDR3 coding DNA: TGTGCCTGCTACCGGGATTTAAACACTGAAGCTTTCTTT. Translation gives CACYRDLNTEAFF.

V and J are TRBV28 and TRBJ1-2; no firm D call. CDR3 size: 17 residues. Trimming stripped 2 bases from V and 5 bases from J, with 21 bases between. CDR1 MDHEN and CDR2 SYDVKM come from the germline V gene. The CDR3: CASSLPALGTMRYGYTF. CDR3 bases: TGTGCCAGCAGTTTACCCGCGCTGGGCACCATGAGATATGGCTACACCTTC.

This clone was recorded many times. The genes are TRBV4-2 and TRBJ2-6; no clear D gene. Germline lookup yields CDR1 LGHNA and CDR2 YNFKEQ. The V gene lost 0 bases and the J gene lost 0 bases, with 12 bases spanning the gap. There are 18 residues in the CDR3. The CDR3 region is CASSQDPAGVSGANVLTF. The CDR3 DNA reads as TGTGCCAGCAGCCAAGATCCGGCAGGCGTCTCTGGGGCCAACGTCCTGACTTTC.

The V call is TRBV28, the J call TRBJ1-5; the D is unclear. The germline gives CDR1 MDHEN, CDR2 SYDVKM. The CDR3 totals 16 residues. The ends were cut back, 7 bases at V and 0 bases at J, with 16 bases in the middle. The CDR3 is CASTQGGLSSNQPQHF. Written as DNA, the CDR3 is TGTGCCAGCACCCAAGGAGGGCTAAGTAGCAATCAGCCCCAGCATTTT.

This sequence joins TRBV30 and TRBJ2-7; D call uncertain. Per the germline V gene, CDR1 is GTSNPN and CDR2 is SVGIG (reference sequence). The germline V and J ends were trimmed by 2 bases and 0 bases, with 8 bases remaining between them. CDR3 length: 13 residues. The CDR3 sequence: CAWSSQASYEQYF. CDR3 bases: TGTGCCTGGAGTTCCCAGGCCTCCTACGAGCAGTACTTC.

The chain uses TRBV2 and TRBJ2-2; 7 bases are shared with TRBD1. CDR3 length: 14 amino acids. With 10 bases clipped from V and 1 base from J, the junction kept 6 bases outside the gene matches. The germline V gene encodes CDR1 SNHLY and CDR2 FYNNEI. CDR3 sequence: CATSWTGNTGELFF. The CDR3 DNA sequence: TGTGCCACTTCCTGGACAGGGAACACCGGGGAGCTGTTTTTT.

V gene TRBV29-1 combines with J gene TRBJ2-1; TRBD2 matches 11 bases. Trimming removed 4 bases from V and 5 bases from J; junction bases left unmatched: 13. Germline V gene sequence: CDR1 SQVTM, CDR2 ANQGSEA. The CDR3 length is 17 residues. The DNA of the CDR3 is TGCAGCGTTGTGGGGACTAGCGGAGCCAAAAAAAACAATGAGCAGTTCTTC. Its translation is CSVVGTSGAKKNNEQFF.